These 14 T cell receptor beta chains were sequenced from one sample in a study of cytomegalovirus exposure and HLA in healthy donors. Primers for the PCR totalled 60 Vbeta and 13 Jbeta. Clones were read by immunoSEQ multiplex PCR, and TCRdb kept only the in-frame ones, dropping some. Of more than 65,000 clones listed, about 74% are singletons. Sequencing was performed on PBMCs. The source is a woman between 55 and 75 years old in good health and CMV-seropositive.

This clone was seen once. V and J are TRBV2 and TRBJ2-1, with 8 bases identical to TRBD2. This CDR3 comprises 16 residues. The junction had 6 bases not matched to a gene; V was cut back by 5 bases and J by 0 bases. From germline, CDR1 is SNHLY and CDR2 FYNNEI. The CDR3 spells CASSFPGGNSYNEQFF. The CDR3 DNA follows: TGTGCCAGCAGTTTTCCGGGGGGGAACTCCTACAATGAGCAGTTCTTC.

The chain joins TRBV6-4 to TRBJ2-2; maybe TRBD2 (6 bases). Germline V gene sequence: CDR1 MRHNA, CDR2 SNTAGT. The CDR3 has 14 residues. V was trimmed by 5 bases and J by 3 bases, leaving 10 bases between them. The chain's CDR3 is CASSIIADTGELFF. The CDR3 coding sequence is TGTGCCAGCAGTATCATAGCGGACACCGGGGAGCTGTTTTTT.

In nucleotides, the CDR3 is TGTGCTAGTTCCCGGGGAGGCTCCGGATCAACTAATGAAAAACTGTTTTTT. Protein: CASSRGGSGSTNEKLFF. The chain joins TRBV12-5 to TRBJ1-4; D not certain. V was trimmed by 8 bases and J by 0 bases, leaving 19 bases between them. The CDR3 contains 17 residues. Per germline, CDR1 LGHNT and CDR2 FRNRAP.

The rearrangement uses TRBV11-2 and TRBJ1-1, with D perhaps matching TRBD1 (6 bases). Per the germline V gene, CDR1 is SGHAT and CDR2 is FQNNGV. The length of the CDR3 is 14 residues. Trimming took 2 bases from V and 7 from J, leaving 14 bases between them. The CDR3 nucleotides read TGTGCCAGCAGCTTACTGGGGGCGCAAAGTGAAGCTTTCTTT. Translated: CASSLLGAQSEAFF.

This chain links TRBV11-3 with TRBJ1-1; 9 bases are a match to TRBD1. V trimming: 5 bases; J trimming: 2 bases; junction bases outside the gene matches: 3. Germline V gives CDR1 SGHNT, CDR2 YENEEA. The length of the CDR3 is 14 residues. CDR3 sequence: CASSPGQGNTEAFF. The CDR3 DNA reads as TGTGCCAGCAGCCCGGGACAGGGTAACACTGAAGCTTTCTTT.

The chain couples TRBV18 to TRBJ2-3; 12 bases are shared with TRBD2. The V gene's germline CDR1 is KGHSH and CDR2 LQKENI. V lost 0 bases, J lost 5 bases, and 0 bases stayed unmatched. The CDR3 is 15 residues long. The CDR3, as DNA: TGTGCCAGCTCACCACCGGGACTAGCGGGAGATACGCAGTATTTT. The encoded protein is CASSPPGLAGDTQYF.

The chain employs TRBV12-5 and TRBJ2-5, with TRBD1 matching over 8 bases. CDR3 length: 14 residues. CDR1 is LGHNT, CDR2 FRNRAP, per germline. V lost 4 bases and J lost 4; bases outside the gene matches: 5. In DNA form, the CDR3 reads TGTGCTAGTGGTTCGGCGACAGGGGCAGAGACCCAGTACTTC. Its translation: CASGSATGAETQYF.

The chain carries TRBV19 and TRBJ2-5; TRBD2 matches at 7 bases. Germline V CDR1 and CDR2: LNHDA, SQIVND (reference sequence). The CDR3 is 15 amino acids. J was trimmed by 5 bases and V by 1 base; bases with no gene match: 7. The CDR3 loop is CASSIGGGVRETQYF. Written as DNA, the CDR3 is TGTGCCAGTAGTATAGGTGGGGGGGTCCGTGAGACCCAGTACTTC.

This clone showed up just a few times. The rearrangement joins TRBV2 to TRBJ1-4; 7 nucleotides agree with TRBD1. The ends lost 1 base at V and 15 bases at J; junction bases unmatched: 8. The germline V gene encodes CDR1 SNHLY and CDR2 FYNNEI. This CDR3 contains 13 residues. The CDR3 spells CASSEVGRGEVFF. CDR3 nucleotides: TGTGCCAGCAGTGAAGTGGGCAGGGGGGAGGTGTTTTTT.

This chain connects TRBV11-2 to TRBJ2-3; TRBD1 is a possible D gene (6 bases). Germline V lookup: CDR1 SGHAT, CDR2 FQNNGV. Trimming shortened V by 5 bases and J by 0 bases, and 15 bases separated the two germline ends. The CDR3 is made up of 16 amino acids. The CDR3 DNA follows: TGTGCCAGCAGCCGAGGGGGTTGGGGTAGCACAGATACGCAGTATTTT. It is translated as CASSRGGWGSTDTQYF.

The genes are TRBV9 and TRBJ2-2; 8 nucleotides align to TRBD2. Germline trimming cut 4 bases from V and 5 bases from J; bases unmatched to any gene: 10. This CDR3 comprises 16 residues. CDR1 is SGDLS and CDR2 is YYNGEE in the germline V gene. CDR3 loop: CASSPLSGSGTGELFF. The CDR3 coding sequence is TGTGCCAGCAGCCCCTTGAGCGGGAGTGGAACCGGGGAGCTGTTTTTT.

The gene calls are TRBV6-5 and TRBJ2-1, with 13 bases that match TRBD2. The CDR3 runs 15 residues. J lost 9 bases, V lost 2 bases, and 4 bases had no gene match. From germline, CDR1 is MNHEY and CDR2 SVGAGI. The DNA for the CDR3 is TGTGCCAGCAGTTACCCGGGACTAGCGGGACCTGAGCAGTTCTTC. Translation gives CASSYPGLAGPEQFF.

Of note for this clone: Likely a read error: the CDR3 ends without its conserved phenylalanine or tryptophan. The gene calls are TRBV5-6 and TRBJ1-1; a weak D match, TRBD1 (5 bases). CDR1 and CDR2 (germline): SGHDT, YYEEEE. The CDR3 length is 12 residues. The V gene lost 3 bases and the J gene lost 5 bases, with 8 bases spanning the gap. The DNA of the CDR3 is TGTGCCAGCAGCTCTCAGGGAACTGAAGCTTTCGTT. Translated, it gives CASSSQGTEAFV.

The CDR3 nucleotides read TGTGCCAGCTCACCCGGGTCTCCAAGGGGCTATGGCTACACCTTC. This encodes CASSPGSPRGYGYTF. V gene TRBV18 combines with J gene TRBJ1-2; maybe TRBD1 (5 bases). The length of the CDR3 is 15 residues. Per germline, CDR1 KGHSH and CDR2 LQKENI. V lost 3 bases to trimming and J lost 4 bases, with 15 bases between them.